This T cell receptor (beta chain) was recorded in a study of CD8 T cells in ankylosing spondylitis. There are a few counts of this clonotype. Its specificity is unknown. Whole-study results and caveats: In ankylosing spondylitis blood, a motif of seven to nine highly homologous TCR beta variants appeared characteristic. Earlier authors reported some of these motif variants in reactive arthritis synovial fluid and blood. A CD8+ phenotype characterized the disease-linked clones, which were relatively rare in peripheral blood.

Trimming took off 6 bases at V and 0 bases at J, with 9 bases between the two ends. The germline gives CDR1 DFQATT, CDR2 SNEGSKA (reference sequence). The CDR3 extends over 14 amino acids. For TCR beta, libraries came from quantitative 5'-RACE with molecular barcodes. Via MiXCR, TCRdb re-called the 5' RACE reads, giving one row per CDR3 protein. The sample shows some 800,000 distinct CDR3 sequences, approximately 10% of them seen only once. This chain uses TRBV20-1 with TRBJ2-6; D is ambiguous. Sequenced material: blood, either unsorted or a sorted T cell fraction (not recorded which). The receptor was isolated from a male donor with ankylosing spondylitis. CDR3 residues: CSALDRSGANVLTF. For the CDR3, the DNA is TGCAGTGCCCTCGACCGCTCTGGGGCCAACGTCCTGACTTTC.